The 29 T cell receptor beta chains given below trace back to one sample, sequenced in a study of shared clonotypes between healthy human individuals. The data were produced by immunoSEQ multiplex PCR, yet TCRdb's version contains in-frame clones alone and is incomplete. Among roughly 500,000 clones listed, approximately 81% were seen once. Input material: PBMCs. The receptor set was obtained from a woman aged 40-49 years in good health. Some clones in this sample may be carry-over from other donors' samples.

The chain links TRBV7-2 to TRBJ2-2; D assignment may be TRBD1 or TRBD2 (5 bases each). V lost 1 base and J 1 base, leaving 13 bases between the germline ends. The germline CDR1 and CDR2 sequences are SGHTA and FQGNSA. This CDR3 has 17 amino acids. For the CDR3, the DNA is TGTGCCAGCAGCTTAGACCCCTTTGGGGGGAACACCGGGGAGCTGTTTTTT. This codes for CASSLDPFGGNTGELFF.

The chain combines TRBV5-4 with TRBJ2-7, with TRBD1 identical over 11 bases. From germline, CDR1 is SGHNT and CDR2 YYREEE (reference sequence). This CDR3 region has 15 residues. The V and J ends lost 3 bases and 1 base, in that order; junction bases with no gene match: 3. As DNA, the CDR3 is TGTGCCAGCAGCTGGGGGACAGGGGGATCCTACGAGCAGTACTTC. Translating gives CASSWGTGGSYEQYF. The full variable domain, in which reference TRBV5-4 and TRBJ2-7 provide the parts outside the CDR3, is ETGVTQSPTHLIKTRGQQVTLRCSSQSGHNTVSWYQQALGQGPQFIFQYYREEENGRGNFPPRFSGLQFPNYSSELNVNALELDDSALYLCASSWGTGGSYEQYFGPGTRLTVT.

This rearrangement joins TRBV5-4 to TRBJ1-5; D is ambiguous. This CDR3 has 12 amino acids. V lost 4 bases, J lost 4 bases, and 6 bases lay in between. CDR1 and CDR2 (germline): SGHNT, YYREEE (reference sequence). The CDR3 bases are TGTGCCAGCAGCGGGCCTAATCAGCCCCAGCATTTT. Protein: CASSGPNQPQHF. Full variable domain (remainder filled in from reference TRBV5-4 and TRBJ1-5): ETGVTQSPTHLIKTRGQQVTLRCSSQSGHNTVSWYQQALGQGPQFIFQYYREEENGRGNFPPRFSGLQFPNYSSELNVNALELDDSALYLCASSGPNQPQHFGDGTRLSIL.

The J gene is TRBJ2-1, the V gene TRBV11-2; TRBD2 is a possible D gene (5 bases). CDR3 length equals 14 residues. Germline CDR1 and CDR2: SGHAT and FQNNGV. V lost 3 bases and J lost 9, with 15 bases in between. The CDR3 sequence is CASSFSVTLCEQFF. Here the CDR3 DNA reads TGTGCCAGCAGCTTTAGCGTGACCCTCTGTGAGCAGTTCTTC.

This chain links TRBV28 with TRBJ1-2; no firm D call. Germline values: CDR1 MDHEN, CDR2 SYDVKM. Deletions cut 4 bases from V and 4 bases from J, with 7 bases between. CDR3 size: 12 residues. The CDR3 region is CASSSVSYGYTF. As DNA, the CDR3 is TGTGCCAGCAGTTCGGTCAGCTATGGCTACACCTTC.

The V gene is TRBV27, the J gene TRBJ1-1, with 7 bases matching TRBD1. The germline V gene has CDR1 MNHEY and CDR2 SMNVEV (reference sequence). This CDR3 is 13 amino acids long. Trimming at V came to 10 bases and at J to 2 bases, leaving 7 bases not matched to a gene. The CDR3 reads CATRRTGNTEAFF. CDR3 nucleotides: TGTGCCACTAGACGGACAGGCAACACTGAAGCTTTCTTT.

This chain uses TRBV5-4 with TRBJ1-3; D is possibly TRBD1 (6 bases). The V end was cut by 1 base, the J end by 4 bases, with 12 bases between. CDR3 length: 15 amino acids. Germline assignment: CDR1 SGHNT and CDR2 YYREEE (reference sequence). DNA for the CDR3: TGTGCCAGCAGCTTGTTACAGGGTGAAGGAAACACCATATATTTT. Translation gives CASSLLQGEGNTIYF.

The J gene is TRBJ2-7, the V gene TRBV25-1; the match to TRBD1 covers 10 bases. The CDR3 is 16 amino acids. In germline, CDR1 is MGHDK, CDR2 SYGVNS. V gave up 4 bases and J gave up 2 bases; unmatched junction bases: 8. In DNA form, the CDR3 reads TGTGCCAGCAGTGCTGCGCCGGGACAGGGGACCTACGAGCAGTACTTC. Translating gives CASSAAPGQGTYEQYF.

This sequence joins TRBV18 and TRBJ1-1; D is undetermined. CDR1 is KGHSH, CDR2 LQKENI, per germline. Trimming left V 3 bases short and J 7 bases short, with 18 bases between. The CDR3 is 15 amino acids. Here the CDR3 reads CASSPARTLSYEAFF. For the CDR3, the DNA is TGTGCCAGCTCACCCGCCAGGACCTTATCATATGAAGCTTTCTTT.

The chain combines TRBV4-1 with TRBJ1-1; 7 bases are a match to TRBD1. Unmatched junction bases numbered 12, after V lost 6 bases and J lost 2 bases. CDR1 is MGHRA and CDR2 is YSYEKL in the germline V gene. The CDR3 sequence is 16 residues long. CDR3 in DNA: TGCGCCAGCAGTCGCGAACCGGGACAGCGAAACACTGAAGCTTTCTTT. Residues: CASSREPGQRNTEAFF.

The genes are TRBV10-3 and TRBJ1-5; tentative D call: TRBD1 (5 bases). This CDR3 has 13 amino acids. Trimming took 0 bases from V and 5 from J, leaving 5 bases between them. Germline CDR1 is ENHRY and CDR2 is SYGVKD. The CDR3 DNA follows: TGTGCCATCAGTGAGTCCAGGGATCAGCCCCAGCATTTT. Translation: CAISESRDQPQHF.

This chain links TRBV6-1 with TRBJ2-2, with D unresolved. The CDR3 has 12 amino acids. Germline-derived CDR1 and CDR2 are MNHNS and SASEGT. V was cut by 3 bases and J by 8 bases, with 7 bases left in between. CDR3 protein: CASSDEVGELFF. CDR3 in DNA: TGTGCCAGCAGTGACGAGGTTGGGGAGCTGTTTTTT.

The V call is TRBV11-1, the J call TRBJ2-7; no reliable D call. The CDR3 has 15 residues. CDR1 is SGHAT and CDR2 is FQDESV in the germline V gene (reference sequence). With 5 bases removed from V and 3 bases from J, the gap between germline ends came to 17 bases. The CDR3 coding sequence is TGTGCCAGCAGCCCAGATGGTTCACCCGACTACGAGCAGTACTTC. This encodes CASSPDGSPDYEQYF.

This clone came up many times. At the DNA level, this CDR3 is encoded by other sequences in the same sample as well. The rearrangement joins TRBV2 to TRBJ2-7, with D perhaps being TRBD1 or TRBD2 (5 bases each). The CDR3 runs 13 residues. Trimming stripped 9 bases from V and 2 bases from J, with 14 bases between. Germline CDR1 and CDR2: SNHLY and FYNNEI. In DNA form, the CDR3 reads TGTGCCAGTGGGGGACGGACGACCTACGAGCAGTACTTC. It codes for CASGGRTTYEQYF. Filled out from reference TRBV2 and TRBJ2-7, the complete variable domain reads EPEVTQTPSHQVTQMGQEVILRCVPISNHLYFYWYRQILGQKVEFLVSFYNNEISEKSEIFDDQFSVERPDGSNFTLKIRSTKLEDSAMYFCASGGRTTYEQYFGPGTRLTVT.

The table lists this clone with a count of one. This sample also contains other DNA sequences that code for the same CDR3. The chain has TRBV30 and TRBJ2-3; D may be TRBD1 (5 bases). The V gene's germline CDR1 is GTSNPN and CDR2 SVGIG (reference sequence). The CDR3 runs to 13 residues. V lost 0 bases and J 1 base, leaving 5 bases between the germline ends. CDR3 DNA: TGTGCCTGGAGTGTACAGGGCACAGATACGCAGTATTTT. This encodes CAWSVQGTDTQYF.

The CDR3 DNA sequence: TGTGCCAGCAGCTTAGGGGCCGAAAAACTGTTTTTT. It yields the protein CASSLGAEKLFF. The chain carries TRBV7-9 and TRBJ1-4; no reliable D call. This CDR3 region has 12 residues. Germline V CDR1 and CDR2: SEHNR, FQNEAQ (reference sequence). Trimming pared 1 base from V and 8 bases from J, leaving 5 bases between. Using reference TRBV7-9 and TRBJ1-4 for the parts outside the CDR3, the full variable domain is DTGVSQNPRHKITKRGQNVTFRCDPISEHNRLYWYRQTLGQGPEFLTYFQNEAQLEKSRLLSDRFSAERPKGSFSTLEIQRTEQGDSAMYLCASSLGAEKLFFGSGTQLSVL.

For this clone: Relative to the germline gene, one junction end is altered; a read error may explain this. The chain is built from TRBV6-5 and TRBJ2-5; no firm D call. The CDR3 covers 15 residues. Looked up from germline, CDR1 is MNHEY and CDR2 is SVGAGI. The DNA of the CDR3 is TGTGCCAGCGGTTACGGCTGGCGGACCATCAAGACCCAGTACTTC. This codes for CASGYGWRTIKTQYF.

The V gene is TRBV5-4, the J gene TRBJ1-2; 7 positions agree with TRBD1. With V trimmed by 0 bases and J by 4 bases, 6 bases remained unmatched. The germline V gene has CDR1 SGHNT and CDR2 YYREEE (reference sequence). This CDR3 has 15 amino acids. The CDR3 is CASSLGARDSYGYTF. CDR3 nucleotides: TGTGCCAGCAGCTTGGGCGCGAGGGACAGCTATGGCTACACCTTC.

Concerning this clone itself: This likely reflects a read error, since a far larger clone is one base away. This rearrangement joins TRBV4-1 to TRBJ1-2, with D perhaps TRBD1 (5 bases). V lost 4 bases and J 2 bases, leaving 11 bases between the germline ends. This CDR3 region has 14 residues. Germline CDR1 is MGHRA and CDR2 is YSYEKL. The CDR3 here is CASSPGHMNYGYTF. CDR3 nucleotide sequence: TGCGCCAGCAGCCCCGGACATATGAACTATGGCTACACCTTC.

The chain uses TRBV4-3 and TRBJ2-1; 12 bases match TRBD2. CDR1 and CDR2 (germline): LGHNA, YSLEER. This CDR3 has 17 residues. J gave up 7 bases and V 4 bases, and 11 bases lay outside the gene matches. The CDR3 bases are TGCGCCAGCAGCCGTACTCTAGCGGGAGGGCCCTCGAATGAGCAGTTCTTC. Its protein product is CASSRTLAGGPSNEQFF.

Notes on this clone: This CDR3 is also generated by other DNA sequences in the sample. The rearrangement uses TRBV6-5 and TRBJ2-7; 11 bases line up with TRBD2. The CDR3 has 12 amino acids. V lost 8 bases, J lost 3 bases, and 0 bases stayed unmatched. The germline gives CDR1 MNHEY, CDR2 SVGAGI. Here the CDR3 DNA reads TGTGCCAGCGGGACTAGCGGCTACGAGCAGTACTTC. Residues: CASGTSGYEQYF.

Comments on this clone: This likely reflects a read error, since a far larger clone is one base away. It is likely a read error, because the conserved phenylalanine at the end of the CDR3 is missing. The V call is TRBV4-3, the J call TRBJ1-4; 7 bases align to TRBD1. The V and J ends lost 4 bases and 8 bases, in that order; junction bases with no gene match: 10. This CDR3 region has 15 residues. The germline V gene encodes CDR1 LGHNA and CDR2 YSLEER. This CDR3 is CASSRETGKEEKLFS. The CDR3 DNA reads as TGCGCCAGCAGCCGAGAGACAGGGAAGGAAGAAAAACTGTTTTCT.

This clone was seen more than once but under ten times. CDR3 bases: TGTGCCAGTATGGTCCACGGGGGGGGAAGTAACTATGGCTACACCTTC. Translating it yields CASMVHGGGSNYGYTF. The chain is built from TRBV19 and TRBJ1-2, with D perhaps matching TRBD1 (5 bases). V was trimmed by 7 bases and J by 1 base, leaving 19 bases between them. This CDR3 spans 16 amino acids. Per the germline V gene, CDR1 is LNHDA and CDR2 is SQIVND (reference sequence).

This chain connects TRBV5-4 to TRBJ2-5; perhaps TRBD2 as D (5 bases). The CDR3 sequence is 14 residues long. Germline values: CDR1 SGHNT, CDR2 YYREEE (reference sequence). V dropped 2 bases and J dropped 3 bases, with 11 bases sitting between them. Here the CDR3 DNA reads TGTGCCAGCAGCTTAAGGCTAGCTGAAGAGACCCAGTACTTC. Translated: CASSLRLAEETQYF.

In its sample, this clone is medium-sized. Within the sample, other DNA sequences also encode this same CDR3. The chain combines TRBV27 with TRBJ1-2; 12 bases line up with TRBD1. Germline V gene data show CDR1 as MNHEY and CDR2 as SMNVEV (reference sequence). The CDR3 sequence is 16 residues long. The V and J ends lost 3 bases and 8 bases, in that order; junction bases with no gene match: 10. The CDR3 protein is CASSLGTGGAVGGYTF. The CDR3 bases are TGTGCCAGCAGTTTGGGGACAGGGGGCGCAGTAGGGGGCTACACCTTC.

V gene TRBV2 combines with J gene TRBJ1-4; possible D gene TRBD1, 6 bases. The CDR3 runs 13 residues. Germline V gene data show CDR1 as SNHLY and CDR2 as FYNNEI. Trimming removed 7 bases at V and 6 bases at J, with 12 bases between. The CDR3 DNA is TGTGCCAGCAAAGGAGGGGGAGATGAAAAACTGTTTTTT. It encodes CASKGGGDEKLFF.

A single count supports this clone. The rearrangement uses TRBV6-4 and TRBJ2-6; the D is unclear. V was cut by 0 bases and J by 4 bases, with 7 bases left in between. Germline lookup yields CDR1 MRHNA and CDR2 SNTAGT. The CDR3 has 15 amino acids. The CDR3 spells CASSDSALGANVLTF. The CDR3 region has the DNA TGTGCCAGCAGTGACTCGGCCCTCGGGGCCAACGTCCTGACTTTC.

This clone appeared a few times. The chain uses TRBV28 and TRBJ1-2; 7 bases map to TRBD1. Germline-derived CDR1 and CDR2 are MDHEN and SYDVKM. There are 13 residues in the CDR3. With V trimmed by 10 bases and J by 8 bases, 13 bases remained unmatched. The CDR3 loop reads CATLRGAGQGYTF. The CDR3 DNA is TGTGCCACTCTCAGGGGGGCAGGGCAGGGCTACACCTTC.

The CDR3 protein is CASSSLPGTYNEQFF. In DNA form, the CDR3 reads TGTGCCAGCAGTTCCCTCCCGGGAACCTACAATGAGCAGTTCTTC. The rearrangement joins TRBV6-1 to TRBJ2-1; D might be TRBD2 (5 bases). In germline, CDR1 is MNHNS, CDR2 SASEGT. V was cut by 5 bases and J by 2 bases, with 13 bases left in between. CDR3 length equals 15 residues.